This T cell receptor beta chain comes out of a study of CXCR3-negative and CXCR3-positive naive CD8 T cells. Points from the study as a whole: Naive cells used TRBV-TRBJ genes in much the same way whether CXCR3-negative or CXCR3-positive; memory cells did not. Comparison of naive cells showed more hydrophobic TRB CDR3s in CXCR3-positive than in CXCR3-negative naive cells. Memory CD8+ cells had much lower diversity, and both naive subsets had comparably high diversity. Naive subsets showed comparable surface CD5, and TCR interaction strength was also inferred from TRB CDR3 physicochemistry.

This CDR3 spans 15 amino acids. On this clonotype: Its antigen remains unidentified.

The authors made the TRB cDNA libraries by 5' RACE using UMI labels. From its re-call of the 5' RACE reads, TCRdb lists each CDR3 protein once, without DNA. The sample holds approximately 89,000 distinct CDR3 sequences. Sequences were obtained from naive CXCR3+ CD8+ T cells from blood. Documented subset: CD45RO-CCR7+CD27+CD95- naive CD8+ T cells expressing CXCR3 (TNR3+). The chain has TRBV21-1 and TRBJ2-7. TRBV21-1 corresponds to a pseudogene. The receptor's source is a human donor in good health. Some clones in this sample may be carry-over from other donors' samples. This chain's CDR3 is CASSRLRTVESEQYF.